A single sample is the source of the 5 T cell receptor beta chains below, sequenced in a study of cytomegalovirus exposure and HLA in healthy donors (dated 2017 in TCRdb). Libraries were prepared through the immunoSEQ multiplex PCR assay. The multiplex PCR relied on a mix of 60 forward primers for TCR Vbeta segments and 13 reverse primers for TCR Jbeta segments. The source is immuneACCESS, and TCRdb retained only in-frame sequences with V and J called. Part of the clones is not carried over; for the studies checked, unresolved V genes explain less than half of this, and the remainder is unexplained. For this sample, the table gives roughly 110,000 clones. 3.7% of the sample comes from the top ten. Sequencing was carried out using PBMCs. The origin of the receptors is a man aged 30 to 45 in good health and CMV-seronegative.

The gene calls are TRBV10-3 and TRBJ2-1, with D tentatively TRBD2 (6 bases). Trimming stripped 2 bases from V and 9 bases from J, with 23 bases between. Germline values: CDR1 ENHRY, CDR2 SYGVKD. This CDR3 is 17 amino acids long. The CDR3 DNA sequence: TGTGCCATCAGTGAGGGAGGAAAGTCTACTGAGGGAGGTGAGCAGTTCTTC. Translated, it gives CAISEGGKSTEGGEQFF.

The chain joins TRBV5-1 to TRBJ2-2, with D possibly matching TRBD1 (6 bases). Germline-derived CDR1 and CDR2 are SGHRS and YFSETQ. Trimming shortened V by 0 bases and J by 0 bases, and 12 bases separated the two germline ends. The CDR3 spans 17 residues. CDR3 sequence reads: CASSLGGTSANTGELFF. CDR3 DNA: TGCGCCAGCAGCTTGGGTGGGACAAGCGCGAACACCGGGGAGCTGTTTTTT.

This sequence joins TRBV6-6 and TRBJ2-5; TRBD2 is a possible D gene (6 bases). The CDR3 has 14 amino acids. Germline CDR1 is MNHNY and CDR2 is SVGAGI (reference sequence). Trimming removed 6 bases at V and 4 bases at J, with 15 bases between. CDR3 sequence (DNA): TGTGCCAGCAGATCCCTTCGGGGAGGAGAGACCCAGTACTTC. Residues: CASRSLRGGETQYF.

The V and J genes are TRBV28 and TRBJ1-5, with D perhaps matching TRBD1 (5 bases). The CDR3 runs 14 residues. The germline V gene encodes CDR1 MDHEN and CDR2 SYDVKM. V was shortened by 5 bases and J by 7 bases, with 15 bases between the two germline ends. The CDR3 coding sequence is TGTGCCAGCAGTGTAATCAGGGCGTTGCAGCCCCAGCATTTT. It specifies CASSVIRALQPQHF. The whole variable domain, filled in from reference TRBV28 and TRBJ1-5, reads DVKVTQSSRYLVKRTGEKVFLECVQDMDHENMFWYRQDPGLGLRLIYFSYDVKMKEKGDIPEGYSVSREKKERFSLILESASTNQTSMYLCASSVIRALQPQHFGDGTRLSIL.

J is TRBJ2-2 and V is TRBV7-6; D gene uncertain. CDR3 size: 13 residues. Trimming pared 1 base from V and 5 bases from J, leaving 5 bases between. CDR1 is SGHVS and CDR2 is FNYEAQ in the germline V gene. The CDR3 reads CASSLDLTGELFF. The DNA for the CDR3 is TGTGCCAGCAGCTTAGACTTAACCGGGGAGCTGTTTTTT.